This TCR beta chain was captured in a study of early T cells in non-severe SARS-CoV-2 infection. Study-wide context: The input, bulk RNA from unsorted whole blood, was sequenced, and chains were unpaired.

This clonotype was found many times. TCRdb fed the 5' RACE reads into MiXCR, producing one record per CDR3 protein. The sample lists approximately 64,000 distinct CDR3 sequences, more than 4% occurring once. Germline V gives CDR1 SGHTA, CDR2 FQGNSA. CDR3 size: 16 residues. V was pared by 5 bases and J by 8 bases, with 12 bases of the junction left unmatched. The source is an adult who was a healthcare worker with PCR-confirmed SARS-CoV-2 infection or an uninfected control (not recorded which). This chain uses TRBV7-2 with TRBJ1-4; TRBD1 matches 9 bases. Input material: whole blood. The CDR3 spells CASSVKTGTGNEKLFF. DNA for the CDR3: TGTGCCAGCAGCGTCAAAACCGGGACAGGGAACGAAAAACTGTTTTTT.